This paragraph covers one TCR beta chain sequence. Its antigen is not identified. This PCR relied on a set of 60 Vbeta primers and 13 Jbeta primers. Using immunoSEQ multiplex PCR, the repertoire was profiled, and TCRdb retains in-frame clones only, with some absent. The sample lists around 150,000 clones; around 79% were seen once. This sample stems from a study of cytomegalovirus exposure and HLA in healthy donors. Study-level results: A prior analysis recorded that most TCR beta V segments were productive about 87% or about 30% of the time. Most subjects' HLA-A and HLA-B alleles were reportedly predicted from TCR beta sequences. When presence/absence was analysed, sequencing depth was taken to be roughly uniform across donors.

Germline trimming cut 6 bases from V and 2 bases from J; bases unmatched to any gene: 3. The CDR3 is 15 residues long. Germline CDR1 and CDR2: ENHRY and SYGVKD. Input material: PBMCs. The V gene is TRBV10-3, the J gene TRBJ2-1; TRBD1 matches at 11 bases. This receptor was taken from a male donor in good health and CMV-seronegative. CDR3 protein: CAISGDRGTYNEQFF. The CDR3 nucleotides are TGTGCCATCAGCGGGGACAGGGGGACCTACAATGAGCAGTTCTTC.